This T cell receptor (beta chain) was observed in a study of beta chain features in type 1 diabetes. Expressed TCRB transcripts got sequenced, as all isolated RNA was reverse transcribed. Each sample of naive, central memory or regulatory T cells had, on average, approximately 4 million reads. Assay: immunoSEQ multiplex PCR; the TCRdb copy retains only in-frame clones and omits some. Of more than 110,000 clones listed, less than 9% are singletons. Only a few counts were recorded for this clone. It was via CD45RO/CCR7/CD25/CD127/CD95/CD27 that CD4+ naive, central memory, regulatory and stem cell-like memory cells were sorted. The receptor was derived from a woman aged 25 to 39 in good health. The sequencing input was central memory CD4+ T cells from blood.

This CDR3 reads CASSVTGERGNTIYF. In DNA form, the CDR3 reads TGTGCCAGCAGCGTTACAGGGGAAAGGGGAAACACCATATATTTT. The rearrangement joins TRBV7-2 to TRBJ1-3, with 7 bases matching TRBD1. V shed 5 bases and J 4 bases; nucleotides not matched to a gene: 8. The germline CDR1 and CDR2 sequences are SGHTA and FQGNSA. The length of the CDR3 is 15 residues.